This TCR beta chain was obtained from a study of siplizumab effects on memory and regulatory T cells (dated by TCRdb to between 2018 and 2021). For the wider study: The effect of the anti-CD2 antibody siplizumab on alloreactive T-cell subsets was examined in allogeneic mixed lymphocyte reactions constructed from human PBMCs. What the work shows at the level of the full study, not this receptor alone: Because sequences at frequencies below about 10^-5 were poorly captured, only a minor fraction of alloreactive clones could be mapped back to unstimulated subsets. Roughly 75-95% of proliferating CD4+ or CD8+ clones could not be assigned a naive or memory phenotype. No functional confirmation was obtained for the suppressive function of proliferating Tregs from siplizumab cultures. Unstimulated naive T cells appeared more diverse than memory T cells, and naive cells seemed to contribute substantially to the alloresponse. Siplizumab significantly reduced the cumulative frequency of alloreactive sequences traceable to unstimulated CD4+ memory T cells. Among mappable alloreactive CD4+ clones, an average Treg-derived fraction of about 69% was observed with siplizumab, compared with about 25% in control reactions.

To note about this clone: Which antigen it targets is not known. Base qualities are not at hand, and no much larger clone is one base apart.

Library creation used the immunoSEQ multiplex PCR assay. About 10^5 TCR templates per sample were assayed by the deep sequencing platform. Genomic DNA extracted from sorted T cells was the material used for TCRbeta CDR3 sequencing. In the original analysis: The R programming language was used for clonal analysis of TCRbeta CDR3 data. Alloreactive CD4+ and CD8+ clones were defined by comparing unstimulated samples with post-reaction CFSE-low samples. By matching sequences to the repertoires of sorted unstimulated Treg and non-Treg cells, each alloreactive CD4+ clone was assigned a regulatory or non-regulatory origin. Imported from immuneACCESS, the table was reduced by TCRdb to in-frame sequences with V and J called. These copies leave out some clones; in studies compared against another copy, an unresolved V gene accounts for under half, and the cause of the remainder is not known. Clone size and V and J calls were adopted from that table, with D and trimming inferred from the DNA. This sample comprises around 100,000 clones, over 85% of them detected only once. The leading ten clones occupy roughly 0.64% of the sample.

Between the V and J ends, shortened by 5 bases and 6 bases respectively, the junction contains 25 bases. The CDR3, cysteine through phenylalanine, is 17 amino acids long. The only DNA kept is the CDR3, 51 bases in frame from the first base. Per the germline V gene, SGHRS is the CDR1 and YFSETQ is the CDR2. Sorted unstimulated T cells, along with proliferating T cells recovered from mixed lymphocyte reactions, underwent TCRbeta CDR3 sequencing. Fresh whole blood from roughly 10 HLA-typed healthy donors was used to isolate PBMCs. To map where alloreactive clones came from, CD4+ regulatory T cells in the unstimulated state were FACS-sorted.

What was sequenced was Tregs sorted from blood. The sequence derives from a human donor in good health. The chain links TRBV5-1 with TRBJ2-3; tentative D gene TRBD2, with 6 bases matching. Here the CDR3 is given as CASRKRSGVYSWDTQYF. DNA sequence: TGCGCCAGCAGAAAACGGTCGGGGGTCTATAGCTGGGATACGCAGTATTTT.